The text below deals with one T cell receptor beta chain. A junction boundary mismatches the germline segment, possibly from a read error. The source material, about 19-30 mg of unsorted bulk tissue, was used to co-extract RNA and DNA. The data were taken from a study of tumor-infiltrating lymphocytes in primary liver carcinoma. The CDR3 loop spans 15 amino acids. Looked up from germline, CDR1 is SGHNT and CDR2 is YYREEE (reference sequence). TCR beta cDNA was reverse-transcribed from 400 to 500 ng of total RNA. The reaction used a constant-region primer and ProtoScript II reverse transcriptase. Investigators got TCR beta libraries out of three nested multiplex PCR rounds, done with slightly modified ARM-PCR. Use of TRBV1-TRBV30 forward primers with a C-beta reverse primer characterized the first two PCR rounds, which lasted around 9 cycles each. Each CDR3 protein gets one entry after TCRdb re-called the multiplex PCR reads with MiXCR. The sample carries roughly 49,000 distinct CDR3 sequences, 70% to 85% recorded once.

Sequencing was carried out using liver tumor tissue from sampling region 5. Subset noted: tumor region T5, tumor centre. The chain joins TRBV5-4 to TRBJ2-1, with D perhaps matching TRBD2 (6 bases). The origin of this receptor is a man aged 35-49 years with primary liver carcinoma and hepatitis B virus infection. CDR3 amino acids: CTSSDRLAGYNEQFF. In DNA form, the CDR3 reads TGTACCAGCAGCGATCGACTCGCGGGGTACAACGAGCAGTTCTTC. Full variable domain (remainder filled in from reference TRBV5-4 and TRBJ2-1): ETGVTQSPTHLIKTRGQQVTLRCSSQSGHNTVSWYQQALGQGPQFIFQYYREEENGRGNFPPRFSGLQFPNYSSELNVNALELDDSALYLCTSSDRLAGYNEQFFGPGTRLTVL.